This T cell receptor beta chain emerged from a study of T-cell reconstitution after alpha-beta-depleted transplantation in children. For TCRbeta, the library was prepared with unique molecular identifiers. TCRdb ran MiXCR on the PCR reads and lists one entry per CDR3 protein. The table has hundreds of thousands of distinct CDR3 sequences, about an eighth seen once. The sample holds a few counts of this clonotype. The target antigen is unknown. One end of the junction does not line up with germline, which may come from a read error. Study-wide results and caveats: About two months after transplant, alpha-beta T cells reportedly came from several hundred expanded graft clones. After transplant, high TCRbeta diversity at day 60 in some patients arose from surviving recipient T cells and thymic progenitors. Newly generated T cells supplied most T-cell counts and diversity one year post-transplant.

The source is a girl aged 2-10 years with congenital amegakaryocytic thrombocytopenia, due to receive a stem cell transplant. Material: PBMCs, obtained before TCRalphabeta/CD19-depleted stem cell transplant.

The CDR3 coding sequence is TGTGCCAGCAGCCCGAACGCCGGGGAGCTGTTTTTT. This sequence encodes CASSPNAGELFF. V and J are TRBV7-8 and TRBJ2-2; D not resolved. The CDR3 length is 12 residues. Per germline, CDR1 SGHVS and CDR2 FQNEAQ.